The present T cell receptor (beta chain) was sequenced within a study of PD-1 blockade in classical Hodgkin lymphoma (dated by TCRdb to 2020 to 2022). With regard to the full study: Nivolumab dosing was 3 mg/kg intravenously every 2 weeks, continuing until either disease progression or unacceptable toxicity. To define a peripheral blood immune signature of response to PD-1 blockade in classical Hodgkin lymphoma, the study combined TCR beta sequencing with CyTOF.

The time point label of this sample denotes: cycle 4 day 1 (C4D1), after five to seven weeks of nivolumab. All trial patients had relapsed after autologous stem cell transplantation, with cohorts A, B and C differing in prior brentuximab vedotin exposure. The trial cohort comprised some 60 patients with relapsed/refractory classical Hodgkin lymphoma whose best overall responses were complete response, partial response or progressive disease. Trial patients were treated with single-agent nivolumab in the multi-cohort phase II CheckMate 205 trial. Best overall response was determined by an independent review committee according to the 2007 International Working Group response criteria. Trial PBMCs were collected immediately before nivolumab initiation (C1D1) and during therapy at cycle 2 day 1 and cycle 4 day 1. Peripheral blood was collected in 8 mL Vacutainer Cell Preparation Tubes, from which PBMCs were isolated by centrifugation and then cryopreserved.

The Qiagen DNeasy kit was used to extract genomic DNA from unsorted PBMCs and from the negatively selected CD4+ and CD8+ fractions. Using primers that anneal to V and J segments, immunoSEQ multiplex PCR amplified the TCR beta CDR3 regions. A synthetic immune receptor repertoire was used to minimize amplification bias, and any remaining bias was removed computationally after sequencing. Concerning the study's data processing: Custom Python scripts were used to quantify repertoire diversity as the Shannon entropy index. The unsorted, CD4+ and CD8+ repertoires were each analyzed separately, with the exception of combined analyses, where CD4+ and CD8+ sequences were merged in silico. A clone was considered expanded if an increase in frequency of at least 2-fold after treatment relative to C1D1 was found, and a pseudocount of 0.5 was applied to clones undetected at baseline. Clones with 0 or 1 copy at C1D1 were classified as singleton clones, and clones with 2 or more copies were classified as non-singleton clones. Clones expanded in unsorted samples were labelled as CD4+, CD8+ or unknown by matching protein sequences in sorted samples from the same patient. Diversity changes from C1D1 to C4D1 were tested in paired samples using Wilcoxon tests. TCRdb retrieved this table from immuneACCESS and kept in-frame rearrangements only. Not all clones are present; in checked studies, unresolved V genes account for under half, and no reason is known for the remainder. That table supplies the V and J calls and clone size; D and trimming were determined from the DNA. The sample includes 80,000 to 100,000 clones, with roughly 91% observed a single time. Around 2% of the sample belongs to the ten largest clones.

The germline V gene gives CDR1 as SGHTA and CDR2 as FQGTGA. The CDR3 goes from the cysteine to the phenylalanine over 15 residues. The retained sequence is limited to the CDR3, 45 bases, with the frame set at the first base. Unmatched junction bases come to 3, with V trimmed by 2 bases and J by 3 bases. Study-wide findings and limitations: Only a single clinical trial cohort was studied, and what caused the repertoire differences, possibly disease activity or prior therapy, remained undefined. Baseline diversity similar to that of newly diagnosed patients was observed in trial patients achieving complete response, whereas significantly lower diversity was observed in partial responders and progressors. Baseline TCR diversity was reported to be lower in newly diagnosed patients than in healthy donors, and even lower in relapsed/refractory patients. A significant rise by C4D1 was seen in CD4+ but not CD8+ TCR diversity (p=0.0027 vs p=0.16), with the rise being most apparent in complete responders (p=0.02). Lower diversity was observed in patients in whom nivolumab was started less than 1 year after ASCT, and these patients were excluded from later analyses so that confounding by immune reconstitution would be avoided.

This clone has only one observation. Its antigen remains undetermined. Base quality data are lacking; no much larger clone is found one base away. This sample comprised peripheral blood mononuclear cells (PBMCs), obtained before the fourth cycle of nivolumab. The sequence is built from TRBV7-3 and TRBJ2-5, and TRBD1 aligns with 10 junction nucleotides. This clonotype originated in a human donor with classical Hodgkin lymphoma. The DNA sequence follows: TGTGCCAGCAGCTTATGGGGGACAGGGGAAGAGACCCAGTACTTC. Its translation reads: CASSLWGTGEETQYF.